This T cell receptor (beta chain) was sequenced in a study of cytomegalovirus exposure and HLA in healthy donors. CDR1 and CDR2 from the germline V gene are SGDLS and YYNGEE. Losses at the gene ends were 4 bases for V and 2 bases for J; bases not matched to a gene: 8. The CDR3 has 16 amino acids. Amplification used 60 Vbeta primers and 13 Jbeta primers. Produced via immunoSEQ multiplex PCR; TCRdb's table is partial and in-frame only. The sample consists of about 73,000 clones, around three quarters of them appearing once. This clonotype was obtained from a male donor in good health and CMV-seronegative. Sequenced: PBMCs. The J gene is TRBJ2-3, the V gene TRBV9, with 9 bases fitting TRBD1. CDR3 in DNA: TGTGCCAGCAGCTGGGGGGGGGACAGGGCCACAGATACGCAGTATTTT. Translated, it gives CASSWGGDRATDTQYF.